Each of the 3 T cell receptor beta chains below was sequenced from the same sample in a study of identical twins. In TCRdb, the 5' RACE reads were re-called with MiXCR into one record per CDR3 protein. The sample lists 540,000 or so distinct CDR3 sequences; around 22% were seen once. The same specimen was also included in a second study, on yellow fever vaccine responses in identical twins.

Sample: CD4+ T cells sorted from blood. The receptor source for this set is a woman between 18 and 30 years old in good health.

The J gene is TRBJ2-5, the V gene TRBV5-1; 7 nucleotides match TRBD1. CDR3 size: 15 residues. The V segment lost 2 bases and the J segment 4 bases; nucleotides outside the gene matches: 8. The germline V gene has CDR1 SGHRS and CDR2 YFSETQ. The CDR3 region has the DNA TGCGCCAGCAGCTTACGGGACAGCCGTCGAGAGACCCAGTACTTC. Its protein product is CASSLRDSRRETQYF.

The chain couples TRBV2 to TRBJ1-1; maybe TRBD1 (5 bases). The ends were cut back, 2 bases at V and 1 base at J, with 14 bases in the middle. This CDR3 has 16 residues. Germline V gene lookup returns CDR1 SNHLY and CDR2 FYNNEI. The CDR3 nucleotides are TGTGCCAGCAGTGAAACCCTCGCGGGGGGGAACACTGAAGCTTTCTTT. It translates to CASSETLAGGNTEAFF.

This clonotype was found a few times. This rearrangement joins TRBV3-1 to TRBJ1-1; D gene uncertain. The CDR3 is made up of 14 amino acids. Germline CDR1 reads LGHDT; CDR2 reads YNNKEL (reference sequence). Deletions cut 2 bases from V and 0 bases from J, with 7 bases between. The CDR3 is CASSQWGVNTEAFF. In DNA form, the CDR3 reads TGTGCCAGCAGCCAATGGGGAGTGAACACTGAAGCTTTCTTT.